This T cell receptor beta chain stems from a study of blood T cell repertoires in COVID-19. Study information: Italy, Spain and the United States were the sources of the convalescent and acute COVID-19 samples.

Germline CDR1 MNHEY, CDR2 SMNVEV (reference sequence). The ends lost 5 bases at V and 5 bases at J; junction bases unmatched: 8. This CDR3 is built from 15 residues. This clone was seen only a few times. Authors' analysis steps: Amplification of reference gene primers was used by the study to estimate nucleated cell counts. Sequencing used immunoSEQ multiplex PCR; TCRdb keeps in-frame clones, though not all of them. Clonal size and the V and J genes are those of that table, whereas D and trimming came from the DNA. Among some 80,000 clones listed, roughly four fifths were seen once. This clonotype originated in a woman aged 80 or older with active or convalescent COVID-19. The specimen sequenced was peripheral blood. The J gene is TRBJ1-5, the V gene TRBV27; TRBD1 agrees at 8 bases. The DNA of the CDR3 is TGTGCCAGCAGTCCCGGGACAGGTGGACATCAGCCCCAGCATTTT. Its translation is CASSPGTGGHQPQHF.